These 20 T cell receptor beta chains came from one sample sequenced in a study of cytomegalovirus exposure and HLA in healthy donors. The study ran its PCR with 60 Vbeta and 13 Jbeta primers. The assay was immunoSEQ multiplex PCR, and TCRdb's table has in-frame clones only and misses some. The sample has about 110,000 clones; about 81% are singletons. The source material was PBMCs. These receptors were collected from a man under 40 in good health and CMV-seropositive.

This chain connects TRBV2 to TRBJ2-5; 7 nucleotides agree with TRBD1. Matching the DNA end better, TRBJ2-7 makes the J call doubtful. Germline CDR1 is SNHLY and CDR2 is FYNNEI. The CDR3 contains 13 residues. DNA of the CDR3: TGTGCCAGCAGCCGGGACAGTGACTACGAGCAGTACTTC. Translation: CASSRDSDYEQYF.

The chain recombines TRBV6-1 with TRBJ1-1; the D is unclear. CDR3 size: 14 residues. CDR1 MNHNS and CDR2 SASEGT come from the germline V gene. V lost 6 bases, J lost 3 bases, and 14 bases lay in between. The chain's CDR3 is CASRLTAADTEAFF. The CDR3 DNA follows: TGTGCCAGCAGGCTCACAGCGGCAGACACTGAAGCTTTCTTT.

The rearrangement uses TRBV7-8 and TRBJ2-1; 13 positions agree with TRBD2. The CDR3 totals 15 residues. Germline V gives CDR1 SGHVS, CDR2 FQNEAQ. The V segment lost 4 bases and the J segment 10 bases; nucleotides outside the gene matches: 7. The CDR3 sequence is CASSSRLAGGLEQFF. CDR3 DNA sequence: TGTGCCAGCAGCTCCCGACTAGCGGGGGGCTTAGAGCAGTTCTTC.

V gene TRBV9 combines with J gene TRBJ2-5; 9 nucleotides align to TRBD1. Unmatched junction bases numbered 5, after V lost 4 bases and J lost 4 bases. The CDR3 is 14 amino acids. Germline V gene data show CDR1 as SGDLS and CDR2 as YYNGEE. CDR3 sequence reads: CASSLRQGGETQYF. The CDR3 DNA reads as TGTGCCAGCAGCCTTCGACAGGGGGGAGAGACCCAGTACTTC.

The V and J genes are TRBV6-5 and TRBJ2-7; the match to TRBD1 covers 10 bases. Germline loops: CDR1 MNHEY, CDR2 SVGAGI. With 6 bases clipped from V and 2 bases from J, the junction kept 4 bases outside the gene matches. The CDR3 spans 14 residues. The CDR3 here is CASSPGQGTYEQYF. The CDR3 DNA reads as TGTGCCAGCAGCCCGGGACAGGGGACCTACGAGCAGTACTTC.

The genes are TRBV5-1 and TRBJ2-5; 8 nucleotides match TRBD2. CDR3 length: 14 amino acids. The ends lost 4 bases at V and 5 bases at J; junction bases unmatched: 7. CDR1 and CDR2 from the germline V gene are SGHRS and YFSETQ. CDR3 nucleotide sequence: TGCGCCAGCAGCCCCAGCGGGGGTGGGGAGACCCAGTACTTC. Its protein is CASSPSGGGETQYF.

As DNA, the CDR3 is TGTGCCAGTAGTAGTACGGTAAGCTCCTACGAGCAGTACTTC. Translating gives CASSSTVSSYEQYF. The chain employs TRBV19 and TRBJ2-5, with D unclear. The J call may be wrong; the DNA end is better matched by TRBJ2-7. Germline loops: CDR1 LNHDA, CDR2 SQIVND (reference sequence). There are 14 residues in the CDR3.

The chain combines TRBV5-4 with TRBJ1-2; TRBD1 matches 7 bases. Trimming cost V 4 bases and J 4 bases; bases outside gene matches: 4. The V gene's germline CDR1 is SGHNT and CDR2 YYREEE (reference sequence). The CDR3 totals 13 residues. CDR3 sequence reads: CASSQGQIYGYTF. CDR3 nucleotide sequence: TGTGCCAGCAGCCAGGGACAGATCTATGGCTACACCTTC.

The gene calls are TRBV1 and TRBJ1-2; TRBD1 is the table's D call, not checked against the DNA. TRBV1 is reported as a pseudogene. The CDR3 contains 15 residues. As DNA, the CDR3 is TGCACCAGCAGCCAAGGACAGGGGCGCCACTATGGCTACACCTTC. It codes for CTSSQGQGRHYGYTF.

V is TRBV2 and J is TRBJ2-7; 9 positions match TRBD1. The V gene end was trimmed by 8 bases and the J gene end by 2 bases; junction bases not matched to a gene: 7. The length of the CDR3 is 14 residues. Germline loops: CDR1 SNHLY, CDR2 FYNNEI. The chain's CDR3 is CASSAGTGTYEQYF. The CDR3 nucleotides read TGTGCCAGCTCCGCCGGGACAGGGACCTACGAGCAGTACTTC.

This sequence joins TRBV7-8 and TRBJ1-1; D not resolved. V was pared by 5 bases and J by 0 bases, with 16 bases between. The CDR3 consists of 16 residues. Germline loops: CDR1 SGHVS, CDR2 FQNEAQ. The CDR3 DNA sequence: TGTGCCAGCAGCCTTCATACCGGGAGCCTGAACACTGAAGCTTTCTTT. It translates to CASSLHTGSLNTEAFF.

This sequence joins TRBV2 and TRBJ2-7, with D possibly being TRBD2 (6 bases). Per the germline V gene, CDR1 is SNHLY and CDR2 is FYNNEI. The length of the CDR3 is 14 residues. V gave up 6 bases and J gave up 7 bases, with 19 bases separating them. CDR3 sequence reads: CASRPGTSLGEQYF. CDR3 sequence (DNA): TGTGCCAGCAGACCCGGGACTTCCTTAGGAGAGCAGTACTTC.

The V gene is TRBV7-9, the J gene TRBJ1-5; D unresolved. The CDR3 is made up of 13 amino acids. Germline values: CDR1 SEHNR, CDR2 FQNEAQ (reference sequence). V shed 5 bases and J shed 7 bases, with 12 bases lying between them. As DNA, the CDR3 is TGTGCCAGCAGCCCTCCGGCGGGACAGCCCCAGCATTTT. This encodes CASSPPAGQPQHF. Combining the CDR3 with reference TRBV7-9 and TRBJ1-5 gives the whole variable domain DTGVSQNPRHKITKRGQNVTFRCDPISEHNRLYWYRQTLGQGPEFLTYFQNEAQLEKSRLLSDRFSAERPKGSFSTLEIQRTEQGDSAMYLCASSPPAGQPQHFGDGTRLSIL.

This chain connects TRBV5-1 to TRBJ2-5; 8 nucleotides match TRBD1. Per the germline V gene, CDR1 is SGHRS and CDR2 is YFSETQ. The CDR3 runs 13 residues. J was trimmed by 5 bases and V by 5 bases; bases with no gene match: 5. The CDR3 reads CASRQGASETQYF. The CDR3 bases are TGCGCCAGCAGGCAGGGGGCATCGGAGACCCAGTACTTC. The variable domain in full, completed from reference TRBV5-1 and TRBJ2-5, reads KAGVTQTPRYLIKTRGQQVTLSCSPISGHRSVSWYQQTPGQGLQFLFEYFSETQRNKGNFPGRFSGRQFSNSRSEMNVSTLELGDSALYLCASRQGASETQYFGPGTRLLVL.

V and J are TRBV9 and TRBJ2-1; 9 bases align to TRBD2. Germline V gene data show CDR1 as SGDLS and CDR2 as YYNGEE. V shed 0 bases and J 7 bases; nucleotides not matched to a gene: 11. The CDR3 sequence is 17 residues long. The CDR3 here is CASSVVGSGGVGNEQFF. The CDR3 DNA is TGTGCCAGCAGCGTAGTAGGTAGCGGGGGAGTGGGAAATGAGCAGTTCTTC.

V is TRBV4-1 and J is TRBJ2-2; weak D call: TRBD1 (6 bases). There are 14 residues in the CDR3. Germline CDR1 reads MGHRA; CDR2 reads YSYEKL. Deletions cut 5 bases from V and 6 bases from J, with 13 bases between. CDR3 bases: TGCGCCAGCAGCGACCAGGACAGTCCCGGGGAGCTGTTTTTT. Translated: CASSDQDSPGELFF.

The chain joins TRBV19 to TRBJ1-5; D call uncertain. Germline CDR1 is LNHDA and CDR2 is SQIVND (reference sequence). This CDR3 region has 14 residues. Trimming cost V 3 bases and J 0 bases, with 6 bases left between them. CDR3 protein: CASSMAVSNQPQHF. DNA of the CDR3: TGTGCCAGTAGTATGGCGGTTAGCAATCAGCCCCAGCATTTT.

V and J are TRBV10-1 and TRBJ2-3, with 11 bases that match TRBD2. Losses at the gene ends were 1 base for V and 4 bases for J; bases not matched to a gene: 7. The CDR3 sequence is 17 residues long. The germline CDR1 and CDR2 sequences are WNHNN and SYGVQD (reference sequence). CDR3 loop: CASSEWLAGGSPDTQYF. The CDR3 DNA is TGCGCCAGCAGTGAGTGGCTAGCGGGGGGATCGCCAGATACGCAGTATTTT.

CDR3 sequence reads: CASSELSGANVLTF. CDR3 DNA: TGTGCCAGCAGTGAACTCTCTGGGGCCAACGTCCTGACTTTC. This chain uses TRBV6-1 with TRBJ2-6; no clear D gene. From germline, CDR1 is MNHNS and CDR2 SASEGT. This CDR3 has 14 amino acids. The V gene lost 2 bases and the J gene lost 0 bases, with 2 bases spanning the gap.

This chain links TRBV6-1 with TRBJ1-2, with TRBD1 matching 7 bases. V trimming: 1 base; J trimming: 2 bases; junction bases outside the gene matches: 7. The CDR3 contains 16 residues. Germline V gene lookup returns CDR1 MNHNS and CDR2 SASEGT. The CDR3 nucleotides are TGTGCCAGCAGTGAAGGGCCGGGACAGCCGAACTATGGCTACACCTTC. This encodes CASSEGPGQPNYGYTF.